The 21 T cell receptor beta chains listed next were all sequenced from one sample in a study of cytomegalovirus exposure and HLA in healthy donors (TCRdb year 2017). The library was produced with the immunoSEQ multiplex PCR assay. A mixture of 60 forward primers for TCR Vbeta segments and 13 reverse primers for TCR Jbeta segments was used in the multiplex PCR. TCRdb stores this immuneACCESS table with in-frame sequences only. Part of the clones is absent; in the studies checked, under half of the shortfall reflects unresolved V genes, and no reason is known for the rest. The sample yields over 150,000 clones; about 75% were counted once. The leading ten clones occupy roughly 7.3% of the sample. Material for sequencing was PBMCs. These receptor sequences come from a male donor in good health and CMV-seropositive.

The rearrangement joins TRBV19 to TRBJ1-2, with D hard to call. Deletions cut 3 bases from V and 7 bases from J, with 15 bases between. The CDR3 consists of 14 residues. Germline CDR1 LNHDA, CDR2 SQIVND (reference sequence). The CDR3 DNA reads TGTGCCAGTAGTATGCCCGCAAGCCGGGGTGGCTACACCTTC. Translating it yields CASSMPASRGGYTF.

This clone appeared a few times. The CDR3 spells CASSQDSPSSGNTIYF. The CDR3 coding sequence is TGTGCCAGCAGTCAAGACAGTCCAAGCTCTGGAAACACCATATATTTT. This chain connects TRBV6-1 to TRBJ1-3; possibly TRBD1 for D (5 bases). Germline lookup yields CDR1 MNHNS and CDR2 SASEGT. V lost 5 bases, J lost 0 bases, and 14 bases lay in between. The CDR3 is made up of 16 amino acids.

This rearrangement joins TRBV30 to TRBJ2-2; 8 nucleotides line up with TRBD2. The length of the CDR3 is 14 residues. Trimming cost V 7 bases and J 2 bases; bases outside gene matches: 6. Germline CDR1 GTSNPN, CDR2 SVGIG (reference sequence). The CDR3 nucleotides read TGTGCCTCCGGGGGGGGAATTAACACCGGGGAGCTGTTTTTT. This gives the protein CASGGGINTGELFF.

The V gene is TRBV10-1, the J gene TRBJ2-1, with 7 bases fitting TRBD2. The CDR3 is 14 residues long. V trimming: 11 bases; J trimming: 4 bases; junction bases outside the gene matches: 11. Germline CDR1 is WNHNN and CDR2 is SYGVQD (reference sequence). The CDR3 sequence: CAGLQRDLYNEQFF. DNA for the CDR3: TGCGCCGGCCTCCAGCGGGATCTTTACAATGAGCAGTTCTTC.

This chain uses TRBV30 with TRBJ2-1; 8 bases fit TRBD2. This CDR3 spans 16 amino acids. From germline, CDR1 is GTSNPN and CDR2 SVGIG (reference sequence). After removal of 4 bases from V and 3 bases from J, the junction contained 11 bases not matched to a gene. The CDR3 sequence: CAWKEQASGLYNEQFF. The CDR3 DNA is TGTGCCTGGAAGGAACAGGCTAGCGGGCTCTACAATGAGCAGTTCTTC.

The chain's CDR3 is CASSSTRDSDNYGYTF. CDR3 in DNA: TGTGCCAGCAGCAGTACCCGGGACAGCGATAACTATGGCTACACCTTC. This chain links TRBV7-9 with TRBJ1-2, with 7 bases matching TRBD1. Per germline, CDR1 SEHNR and CDR2 FQNEAQ (reference sequence). With 5 bases clipped from V and 1 base from J, the junction kept 10 bases outside the gene matches. CDR3 length equals 16 residues.

In this sample, this clone turned up once. The J gene is TRBJ1-2, the V gene TRBV19; possibly TRBD1 for D (6 bases). The V end was cut by 5 bases, the J end by 2 bases, with 12 bases between. Germline lookup yields CDR1 LNHDA and CDR2 SQIVND (reference sequence). The CDR3 extends over 14 amino acids. CDR3 loop: CASSPSDSNYGYTF. The CDR3 nucleotides are TGTGCCAGTAGTCCCTCGGACAGCAACTATGGCTACACCTTC.

The chain recombines TRBV9 with TRBJ2-5; the D is unclear. This CDR3 region has 13 residues. Germline V gene data show CDR1 as SGDLS and CDR2 as YYNGEE. Trimming cost V 4 bases and J 2 bases, with 9 bases left between them. The CDR3: CASSPRVQETQYF. The CDR3 coding sequence is TGTGCCAGCAGCCCCCGGGTTCAAGAGACCCAGTACTTC.

CDR3 in DNA: TGTGCCAGCAGCCGACTCGACAGGGGGCGGGACTATGGCTACACCTTC. This translates into CASSRLDRGRDYGYTF. The V call is TRBV4-2, the J call TRBJ1-2; 10 bases align to TRBD1. CDR1 and CDR2 (germline): LGHNA, YNFKEQ. The CDR3 totals 16 residues. Losses at the gene ends were 4 bases for V and 3 bases for J; bases not matched to a gene: 8.

The V gene is TRBV5-1, the J gene TRBJ1-3, with D unclear. Trimming removed 5 bases from V and 0 bases from J, with 12 bases in between. CDR1 is SGHRS and CDR2 is YFSETQ in the germline V gene. This CDR3 spans 15 amino acids. The CDR3 spells CASRASGISGNTIYF. In DNA, the CDR3 is TGCGCCAGCAGAGCGTCCGGGATCTCTGGAAACACCATATATTTT.

The rearrangement links TRBV5-1 to TRBJ1-2, with D possibly matching TRBD1 (5 bases). Germline-derived CDR1 and CDR2 are SGHRS and YFSETQ. The CDR3 has 15 residues. Trimming took 0 bases from V and 6 from J, leaving 15 bases between them. As DNA, the CDR3 is TGCGCCAGCAGCTTGGGACAGACGGCCACTGATGGCTACACCTTC. This translates into CASSLGQTATDGYTF.

V usage is TRBV27 and J usage is TRBJ2-6, with TRBD1 identical over 11 bases. In germline, CDR1 is MNHEY, CDR2 SMNVEV (reference sequence). The CDR3 contains 15 residues. V trimming: 6 bases; J trimming: 2 bases; junction bases outside the gene matches: 0. The DNA of the CDR3 is TGTGCCAGCAGGGGACAGGGGGCTGGGGCCAACGTCCTGACTTTC. Protein product: CASRGQGAGANVLTF.

The gene calls are TRBV15 and TRBJ1-1; D gene ambiguous. Trimming pared 3 bases from V and 1 base from J, leaving 15 bases between. In germline, CDR1 is LNHNV, CDR2 YYDKDF (reference sequence). The CDR3 length is 16 residues. The CDR3 coding sequence is TGTGCCACCAGCAGTTCTGCCTCCAGATCGAACACTGAAGCTTTCTTT. It translates to CATSSSASRSNTEAFF.

V and J are TRBV19 and TRBJ2-2; D may be TRBD2 (6 bases). CDR3 length equals 16 residues. Germline lookup yields CDR1 LNHDA and CDR2 SQIVND (reference sequence). V was shortened by 1 base and J by 3 bases, with 12 bases between the two germline ends. The CDR3 DNA reads TGTGCCAGTAGTATAGTCCCGACTAGATACACCGGGGAGCTGTTTTTT. Protein product: CASSIVPTRYTGELFF.

The rearrangement uses TRBV5-8 and TRBJ2-7; no firm D call. This CDR3 comprises 12 residues. Germline V gives CDR1 SGHTS, CDR2 YDEGEE. V was pared by 4 bases and J by 6 bases, with 11 bases between. CDR3 sequence: CASSPLEAEQYF. For the CDR3, the DNA is TGTGCCAGCAGCCCCCTAGAGGCCGAGCAGTACTTC. The whole variable domain, remainder taken from reference TRBV5-8 and TRBJ2-7, is EAGVTQSPTHLIKTRGQQATLRCSPISGHTSVYWYQQALGLGLQFLLWYDEGEERNRGNFPPRFSGRQFPNYSSELNVNALELEDSALYLCASSPLEAEQYFGPGTRLTVT.

This clone appeared once. This sequence joins TRBV30 and TRBJ1-3, with 8 bases fitting TRBD1. The CDR3 loop spans 14 amino acids. Germline V gene data show CDR1 as GTSNPN and CDR2 as SVGIG (reference sequence). V gave up 1 base and J gave up 7 bases; unmatched junction bases: 6. The CDR3 bases are TGTGCCTGGAGTGAGGACAGGGTAGTCAACACCATATATTTT. Its translation is CAWSEDRVVNTIYF.

The chain employs TRBV11-2 and TRBJ1-1, with no clear D. CDR1 is SGHAT, CDR2 FQNNGV, per germline. There are 15 residues in the CDR3. V lost 1 base to trimming and J lost 5 bases, with 14 bases between them. CDR3 protein: CASSLGVGSVTEAFF. The CDR3 DNA sequence: TGTGCCAGCAGCTTAGGTGTCGGGAGTGTAACTGAAGCTTTCTTT.

The V and J genes are TRBV11-1 and TRBJ1-6, with D maybe TRBD1 (6 bases). There are 16 residues in the CDR3. The germline V gene encodes CDR1 SGHAT and CDR2 FQDESV (reference sequence). V was cut by 5 bases and J by 5 bases, with 16 bases left in between. The CDR3 DNA reads as TGTGCCAGCAGCACTAACAGGGTACAGGATAATTCACCCCTCCACTTT. This translates into CASSTNRVQDNSPLHF.

The genes are TRBV9 and TRBJ2-3, with 13 bases matching TRBD2. This CDR3 comprises 16 residues. Germline V gene lookup returns CDR1 SGDLS and CDR2 YYNGEE. V dropped 5 bases and J dropped 4; count of bases not matched to a gene: 7. The CDR3 region has the DNA TGTGCCAGCAGTTCACTAGCGGGGGGGTCTTCAGATACGCAGTATTTT. Translated, it gives CASSSLAGGSSDTQYF.

This clone turned up a few times. The gene calls are TRBV19 and TRBJ1-1, with 12 bases aligning to TRBD1. J lost 10 bases, V lost 3 bases, and 3 bases had no gene match. This CDR3 comprises 13 residues. Germline values: CDR1 LNHDA, CDR2 SQIVND (reference sequence). The CDR3 here is CASSMWDRGPAFF. The CDR3 DNA follows: TGTGCCAGTAGTATGTGGGACAGGGGGCCAGCTTTCTTT.

The chain is built from TRBV27 and TRBJ2-1; tentatively, D is TRBD2 (6 bases). The germline CDR1 and CDR2 sequences are MNHEY and SMNVEV (reference sequence). V lost 6 bases and J lost 0, with 21 bases in between. The CDR3 sequence is 18 residues long. CDR3 amino acids: CASSGLGGTFFSYNEQFF. The CDR3 DNA is TGTGCCAGCAGCGGACTCGGCGGGACTTTCTTCTCCTACAATGAGCAGTTCTTC.